The 26 T cell receptor beta chains below come from one sample, sequenced in a study of radiotherapy plus CTLA-4 blockade in lung cancer (dated by TCRdb to 2016 to 2018). The protocol used for the library was the immunoSEQ multiplex PCR assay. In TCRdb, the immuneACCESS table is reduced to in-frame sequences with V and J assigned. These tables do not hold every clone; where another copy was compared, an unresolved V gene accounts for under half, and the others remain unexplained. In all, the sample holds approximately 38,000 clones, and around 85% of those were seen once. The ten biggest clones cover 20% to 25% of the sample. Sequences were derived from peripheral blood, sampled from a patient treated with radiotherapy plus ipilimumab. These TCRs come from a human donor with non-small cell lung cancer whose response to radiotherapy plus ipilimumab could not be evaluated.

By share, this clone ranks as medium-sized. The V and J genes are TRBV28 and TRBJ1-6; D not certain. The CDR3 has 11 residues. Germline V gene data show CDR1 as MDHEN and CDR2 as SYDVKM. Trimming took off 2 bases at V and 14 bases at J, with 7 bases between the two ends. CDR3 in amino acids: CASSLPETLHF. Written as DNA, the CDR3 is TGTGCCAGCAGTTTACCGGAGACCCTCCACTTT.

The chain couples TRBV19 to TRBJ2-1, with a tentative D call TRBD2 (6 bases). The germline V and J ends were trimmed by 0 bases and 7 bases, with 7 bases remaining between them. CDR3 length: 13 amino acids. The germline CDR1 and CDR2 sequences are LNHDA and SQIVND (reference sequence). CDR3 sequence (DNA): TGTGCCAGTAGTATAGATCGGGGGAATGAGCAGTTCTTC. Its translation: CASSIDRGNEQFF.

The gene calls are TRBV4-1 and TRBJ1-2, with D perhaps matching TRBD1 (5 bases). V was pared by 0 bases and J by 0 bases, with 11 bases between. Germline CDR1 MGHRA, CDR2 YSYEKL. CDR3 length: 16 amino acids. The CDR3 bases are TGCGCCAGCAGCCAAGACGACAGAATACCTAACTATGGCTACACCTTC. It yields the protein CASSQDDRIPNYGYTF.

The V gene is TRBV11-1, the J gene TRBJ2-7, with 9 nucleotides matching TRBD1. The CDR3 sequence is 14 residues long. V was pared by 4 bases and J by 7 bases, with 8 bases of the junction left unmatched. CDR1 SGHAT and CDR2 FQDESV come from the germline V gene (reference sequence). The CDR3 protein is CASSYGGQGREQYF. CDR3 sequence (DNA): TGTGCCAGCAGCTACGGGGGACAGGGCCGTGAGCAGTACTTC.

The J gene is TRBJ2-2, the V gene TRBV4-3; 11 nucleotides align to TRBD1. Germline V gene data show CDR1 as LGHNA and CDR2 as YSLEER. The CDR3 runs to 16 residues. The J segment lost 7 bases and the V segment lost 3 bases, leaving 7 bases of the junction unmatched. CDR3 amino acids: CASSHLGQGVVGELFF. The CDR3 nucleotides are TGCGCCAGCAGCCATCTGGGACAGGGGGTGGTCGGGGAGCTGTTTTTT.

This chain uses TRBV27 with TRBJ1-2; D might be TRBD1 (6 bases). CDR3 length equals 15 residues. Germline V gene data show CDR1 as MNHEY and CDR2 as SMNVEV (reference sequence). The V end was cut by 3 bases, the J end by 8 bases, with 19 bases between. The CDR3 nucleotides read TGTGCCAGCAGTTTGAATAGGGGGGGGGCGATCGGCTACACCTTC. This codes for CASSLNRGGAIGYTF.

The chain links TRBV11-2 to TRBJ2-7; 8 bases align to TRBD1. Germline V gives CDR1 SGHAT, CDR2 FQNNGV. CDR3 length: 15 residues. J was trimmed by 2 bases and V by 2 bases; bases with no gene match: 5. In DNA, the CDR3 is TGTGCCAGCAGCTTACCGGGACAGGCCGCCTACGAGCAGTACTTC. Its protein product is CASSLPGQAAYEQYF. The whole variable domain, filled in from reference TRBV11-2 and TRBJ2-7, reads EAGVAQSPRYKIIEKRQSVAFWCNPISGHATLYWYQQILGQGPKLLIQFQNNGVVDDSQLPKDRFSAERLKGVDSTLKIQPAKLEDSAVYLCASSLPGQAAYEQYFGPGTRLTVT.

J is TRBJ2-1 and V is TRBV5-4, with 9 bases identical to TRBD1. The V gene end was trimmed by 3 bases and the J gene end by 6 bases; junction bases not matched to a gene: 7. Germline lookup yields CDR1 SGHNT and CDR2 YYREEE (reference sequence). The CDR3 totals 15 residues. CDR3 loop: CASSSRGQGGNEQFF. The CDR3 DNA reads TGTGCCAGCAGCTCCCGGGGACAGGGCGGCAATGAGCAGTTCTTC.

This chain links TRBV2 with TRBJ1-1; D is unresolved. V gave up 4 bases and J gave up 3 bases, with 9 bases separating them. This CDR3 spans 13 amino acids. CDR1 and CDR2 from the germline V gene are SNHLY and FYNNEI. In nucleotides, the CDR3 is TGTGCCAGCAGTGTGAGACGGGACACTGAAGCTTTCTTT. It is translated as CASSVRRDTEAFF.

This clone was detected only once. The rearrangement links TRBV7-8 to TRBJ2-3; D is possibly TRBD2 (5 bases). V dropped 5 bases and J dropped 6 bases, with 15 bases sitting between them. Germline V lookup: CDR1 SGHVS, CDR2 FQNEAQ. This CDR3 has 14 amino acids. The CDR3 DNA sequence: TGTGCCAGCAGCCGTACTAGTACTGCCGATACGCAGTATTTT. Its translation: CASSRTSTADTQYF.

The CDR3 DNA sequence: TGTGCCAGCAGCTCCCAGGGGTACGAGCAGTACTTC. Amino acids: CASSSQGYEQYF. The chain links TRBV7-9 to TRBJ2-7; D is possibly TRBD1 (6 bases). This CDR3 has 12 residues. V was clipped by 4 bases and J by 4 bases, with 8 bases between them. The germline V gene encodes CDR1 SEHNR and CDR2 FQNEAQ (reference sequence).

This chain connects TRBV5-4 to TRBJ1-2; 7 bases are shared with TRBD1. V gave up 5 bases and J gave up 7 bases; unmatched junction bases: 8. From germline, CDR1 is SGHNT and CDR2 YYREEE (reference sequence). CDR3 length: 13 amino acids. CDR3 sequence: CASSDRAISGYTF. The CDR3, as DNA: TGTGCCAGCAGTGACAGGGCCATTAGTGGCTACACCTTC.

This sequence joins TRBV27 and TRBJ2-1; 7 nucleotides agree with TRBD2. V was pared by 0 bases and J by 0 bases, with 2 bases of the junction left unmatched. From germline, CDR1 is MNHEY and CDR2 SMNVEV (reference sequence). This CDR3 contains 16 residues. The CDR3 is CASSLSTGGSYNEQFF. The CDR3, as DNA: TGTGCCAGCAGTTTATCGACGGGGGGCTCCTACAATGAGCAGTTCTTC.

This chain uses TRBV18 with TRBJ2-5; D ambiguous. V shed 8 bases and J shed 5 bases, with 18 bases lying between them. The CDR3 consists of 14 residues. Germline V gives CDR1 KGHSH, CDR2 LQKENI. CDR3 coding DNA: TGTGCCAGCGGTAAACGGAGTTCAGTTGAGACCCAGTACTTC. Translating it yields CASGKRSSVETQYF. Complete variable domain (other parts from reference TRBV18 and TRBJ2-5): NAGVMQNPRHLVRRRGQEARLRCSPMKGHSHVYWYRQLPEEGLKFMVYLQKENIIDESGMPKERFSAEFPKEGPSILRIQQVVRGDSAAYFCASGKRSSVETQYFGPGTRLLVL.

The genes are TRBV9 and TRBJ1-3, with TRBD1 matching over 7 bases. The CDR3 loop spans 17 amino acids. The germline V gene has CDR1 SGDLS and CDR2 YYNGEE. J lost 1 base, V lost 3 bases, and 10 bases had no gene match. The CDR3 region has the DNA TGTGCCAGCAGCGCAACCTTACAGGGGCCGTCTGGAAACACCATATATTTT. Protein product: CASSATLQGPSGNTIYF.

This rearrangement joins TRBV7-9 to TRBJ1-1, with D possibly TRBD1 on 6 matching bases. V was cut by 4 bases and J by 4 bases, with 25 bases left in between. This CDR3 contains 18 residues. Germline lookup yields CDR1 SEHNR and CDR2 FQNEAQ (reference sequence). The CDR3 protein is CASSSPLGQGRRGTEAFF. The CDR3 nucleotides are TGTGCCAGCAGCTCTCCATTGGGACAAGGCCGAAGGGGCACTGAAGCTTTCTTT.

J is TRBJ2-7 and V is TRBV6-1; maybe TRBD1 (6 bases). Deletions cut 3 bases from V and 6 bases from J, with 18 bases between. The CDR3 extends over 15 amino acids. CDR1 and CDR2 (germline): MNHNS, SASEGT. The CDR3 DNA reads TGTGCCAGCAGTGATCAGGGGACATGGATTGTCGAGCAGTACTTC. This gives the protein CASSDQGTWIVEQYF.

V and J are TRBV5-4 and TRBJ2-5; 7 nucleotides match TRBD2. This CDR3 contains 13 residues. From germline, CDR1 is SGHNT and CDR2 YYREEE (reference sequence). With V trimmed by 10 bases and J by 4 bases, 10 bases remained unmatched. The CDR3 is CAGGVDLAETQYF. CDR3 coding DNA: TGTGCCGGGGGGGTAGACTTAGCAGAGACCCAGTACTTC.

The CDR3 here is CASRTGYEQYF. The CDR3 DNA sequence: TGTGCCAGCAGGACAGGCTACGAGCAGTACTTC. This chain uses TRBV6-1 with TRBJ2-7; D may be TRBD1 (6 bases). The germline gives CDR1 MNHNS, CDR2 SASEGT. The CDR3 has 11 residues. V lost 6 bases and J 3 bases, leaving 6 bases between the germline ends.

This clone has a single count. The V call is TRBV7-2, the J call TRBJ1-1; unclear D gene. The CDR3 is made up of 13 amino acids. Looked up from germline, CDR1 is SGHTA and CDR2 is FQGNSA. The ends were cut back, 2 bases at V and 3 bases at J, with 7 bases in the middle. CDR3 DNA sequence: TGTGCCAGCAGCTTATCTCCAGACACTGAAGCTTTCTTT. Translated, it gives CASSLSPDTEAFF.

This clone occurred once. This rearrangement joins TRBV4-3 to TRBJ2-7, with a possible D match to TRBD1 (5 bases). Looked up from germline, CDR1 is LGHNA and CDR2 is YSLEER. The CDR3 consists of 14 residues. The V end lost 2 bases, the J end lost 0 bases, and 8 bases lay between the germline ends. As DNA, the CDR3 is TGCGCCAGCAGCCAATACAGGCACTCCTACGAGCAGTACTTC. Translating it yields CASSQYRHSYEQYF.

Comments on this clone: With a far larger clone one base away, a read error is the likely cause. The same CDR3 also results from other DNA sequences found in this sample. The J gene is TRBJ2-7, the V gene TRBV19, with D maybe TRBD1 (5 bases). This CDR3 has 11 residues. Trimming cost V 3 bases and J 12 bases, with 12 bases left between them. Germline lookup yields CDR1 LNHDA and CDR2 SQIVND (reference sequence). The CDR3 spells CASSMRTLWYF. In DNA, the CDR3 is TGTGCCAGTAGTATGAGGACACTTTGGTACTTC.

The rearrangement links TRBV10-3 to TRBJ1-2; 9 bases match TRBD1. This CDR3 comprises 16 residues. Unmatched junction bases numbered 14, after V lost 8 bases and J lost 4 bases. The germline CDR1 and CDR2 sequences are ENHRY and SYGVKD. The CDR3 nucleotides read TGTGCCATCGCCTCAGGGGGACAGGGTTTATCCTATGGCTACACCTTC. Protein: CAIASGGQGLSYGYTF.

The chain links TRBV29-1 to TRBJ2-2; possibly TRBD1 for D (5 bases). Germline V CDR1 and CDR2: SQVTM, ANQGSEA. This CDR3 comprises 15 residues. Trimming removed 3 bases at V and 0 bases at J, with 11 bases between. CDR3 sequence reads: CSVEVGQSNTGELFF. The CDR3 bases are TGCAGCGTTGAGGTGGGGCAATCGAACACCGGGGAGCTGTTTTTT.

V is TRBV7-9 and J is TRBJ2-1, with TRBD1 matching 8 bases. This CDR3 region has 15 residues. Germline CDR1 and CDR2: SEHNR and FQNEAQ (reference sequence). After removal of 5 bases from V and 5 bases from J, the junction contained 8 bases not matched to a gene. CDR3 sequence reads: CASSRTGYGDNEQFF. In DNA, the CDR3 is TGTGCCAGCAGCAGGACAGGGTATGGGGACAATGAGCAGTTCTTC.

The V call is TRBV5-1, the J call TRBJ2-7; tentatively, D is TRBD2 (6 bases). V lost 0 bases and J lost 3, with 13 bases in between. The germline gives CDR1 SGHRS, CDR2 YFSETQ. The CDR3 length is 15 residues. The CDR3 DNA follows: TGCGCCAGCAGCTTGGTCGGGACTCGAGACTACGAGCAGTACTTC. Translated: CASSLVGTRDYEQYF.